This T cell receptor (beta chain) came from a study of cytomegalovirus exposure and HLA in healthy donors (TCRdb year 2017). In the study overall: In an earlier analysis of around 540 of the donors, approximately 300 Gb of sequence data and some 100 million unique TCR beta sequences from 150 million to 200 million T cells were reported. Every repertoire in the discovery cohort had been generated on one and the same sequencing platform. Among around 400 genotyped donors of the cohort, an average of roughly 230,000 unique TCR beta nucleotide sequences was sequenced per donor, of which about 19% were non-productive. The number of typed donors differed by locus: about 629-640 for A, B, C, DRB1 and DQB1; 522 for DQA1; 606 for DPA1; and 450 to 480 for DPB1. Using immunosequencing, the study profiled T cell repertoires from some 670 subjects and related those repertoires to cytomegalovirus serostatus. Roughly 5 DR-DQ haplotypes were handled as single units for association and clustering, since linkage in the cohort was strong. Both class I and class II loci were covered by HLA typing, at four-digit resolution. To study patterns of TCR occurrence, a later analysis re-analyzed previously published TCR beta repertoires from more than 550 donors and added high-resolution HLA genotyping. Of the 350 to 400 genotyped donors, roughly 80% fell in the genetic ancestry cluster associated with self-reported Caucasian donors. The aim of the study was to test whether cataloging public T cell receptors could identify signatures of past pathogen exposure. An early release that covered fewer than 750 HLA-typed donors contained approximately 300 gigabases of sequencing data and approximately 85 million unique TCR sequences. An earlier analysis of 587 of the donors used high-throughput TCR beta sequencing to judge whether each TCR beta V gene segment behaved as functional or pseudogenic. A separate validation cohort of roughly 120 different subjects was used in addition to the roughly 670-subject first cohort. In a later genetic analysis, genome-wide SNP genotypes for 398 of the 666 donors were used, and that subset was treated as a discovery cohort. The later analysis used no new phenotypic data to find candidate immune exposures, relying instead on TCR beta sequences and their occurrence across donors. The study combined high-throughput TCR immunosequencing, statistical association of individual TCRs with disease status, and machine learning to predict cytomegalovirus infection status. Donor age, sex, ethnicity and CMV serostatus were compiled together with the repertoire data. Broader findings and caveats from the paper: Roughly uniform sequencing depth across donors was assumed in presence/absence analyses, although this assumption may not hold. A cluster of highly shared sequence variants was judged likely to represent a technical artifact of the sequencing pipeline. Compared with equally common non-associated chains, HLA-associated TCR beta chains in a later analysis were more clonally expanded and had lower generation probabilities. A later analysis associated about 16,000 TCR beta sequences with specific HLA alleles at a false discovery rate of 0.05. Cytomegalovirus status was reported to be diagnosed by the classifier with high specificity and sensitivity in both the original and validation cohorts. The authors suggested that the approach could potentially be generalized to other disease states and immunological phenotypes. When HLA alleles, especially DR and DQ, strongly co-occurred, TCR associations were difficult to assign to individual alleles. In a later analysis, the rate of TCR association differed among HLA loci, with DRB1 alleles having the most associated TCRs and HLA-C alleles having the fewest. A later genetic analysis reported fewer N-insertions in productive TCRs among donors in an Asian-associated ancestry cluster than the approximately 700-donor mean. A few of the identified cytomegalovirus-associated TCR beta chains were confirmed in vitro to be specific for cytomegalovirus antigens. Because the 87-base-pair reads could not distinguish some IMGT-functional V segments, including TRBV6-2 and TRBV6-3, those segments were excluded. Because HLA typing was unavailable for some donors at each locus, only the typed subset was used in association tests. A further reported finding was that TCR beta sequences accurately predicted the HLA-A and HLA-B alleles for most subjects in the first cohort. An earlier analysis of some 560 of the donors showed that most TCR beta V segments appeared in productive rearrangements either about 87% or about 30% of the time, which broadly matched IMGT annotations. In this cohort, only TCR beta chains were sequenced, and detectable features were limited by the absence of alpha or paired-chain data. According to a later analysis, parvovirus B19, influenza, CMV and Epstein-Barr virus appeared linked to several top co-occurrence clusters. Correlated functional status among segregating V segments might be attributable to linkage disequilibrium, but an unknown experimental factor could not be ruled out. A total of about 150 TCR beta chains were listed by the study as associated with cytomegalovirus. In a later genetic analysis, a missense DCLRE1C variant was associated with V-gene and J-gene trimming of TCR beta chains, and the association was replicated in an independent cohort. Because counts were too low, approximately 15 rarely observed V segments, including chromosome 9 orphons, were excluded from the earlier analysis of around 590 of the donors. Most TCR sequences were observed very rarely across donors, whereas some public TCRs were present in many individuals. Immune exposure information for the cohort was limited to CMV serostatus. Most CMV-associated TCR beta chains appeared to be HLA-restricted in a later analysis, and the HLA associations seemed to be driven largely by CMV exposure.

The cohort comprised around 690 healthy bone marrow donors. All cohort members were sampled while nominally healthy, although unrecorded immune exposures were likely present. The donor tested CMV seropositive and was one of the 289 seropositive cohort members. Each donor provided a peripheral blood sample, and peripheral blood mononuclear cells were used for TCR beta sequencing. Genomic DNA extraction from the blood cell samples was performed with the Qiagen DNeasy Blood Extraction Kit. CDR1 SQVTM and CDR2 ANQGSEA were looked up in the germline V gene. The CDR3 sequence holds 12 residues, the cysteine and phenylalanine included. Of the read, only the CDR3 DNA is kept; its 36 bases are in frame from base 1. Unmatched junction bases come to 1, with V trimmed by 6 bases and J by 1 base. The library was made by the immunoSEQ multiplex PCR assay. For the multiplex PCR, a mixture combining 60 forward primers for TCR Vbeta segments and 13 reverse primers for TCR Jbeta segments was used. The CDR3 region of rearranged TCR beta genes was amplified from genomic DNA by a multiplex PCR assay. The Illumina HiSeq System was used to sequence the amplified TCR beta libraries as 87-base-pair reads. On the study's bioinformatics: A later analysis counted some 80 million unique TCR beta chains across the 666 repertoires, and some 11 million of these chains were shared by at least two donors. Raw reads were error-corrected and collapsed into unique sequences with a nearest-neighbor algorithm that merged closely related sequences to remove PCR and sequencing errors. Alignment of CDR3 sequences to IMGT reference sequences was used to assign V, D and J gene segments. Each retained sequence needed at least a six-nucleotide match to both a V gene segment and a J gene segment. Rearrangements were called productive when the CDR3 lacked stop codons and stayed in frame with V and J; all others were non-productive. CDR3 was defined according to IMGT convention as the region running from the second conserved V-encoded cysteine to the conserved J-encoded phenylalanine. Sequences without an unambiguous match to a single V gene segment were excluded from the earlier analysis of several hundred of the donors. An earlier analysis of several hundred of the donors classified V segments as functional when productive rearrangements were above 56.7% and as segregating when the standard deviation between donors was above 5%. To diagnose cytomegalovirus status from the catalog of TCR beta chain sequences, a statistical classification framework was built. In a later analysis, V and J genes were assigned by comparing TCR nucleotide sequences against IMGT/GENE-DB human TR gene sequences. The TCRdist pipeline was used in a later analysis to assign CDR3 sequences and most-parsimonious VDJ recombination scenarios. In a later analysis, each TCR beta chain was defined by its CDR3 amino acid sequence together with its V-gene family, and reads without a unique V-gene family were excluded. As a way to deal with suspected cross-contamination and a sequencing artifact, a later analysis dropped 500 to 700 nucleotide sequences that were highly shared and had low generation probability. A later analysis calculated a clonal expansion index for each public chain from normalized within-repertoire ranks of inferred template counts. In a later analysis, generation probabilities were computed with a VDJ recombination model fitted to out-of-frame rearrangements, and the resulting probabilities were checked against IGoR. In a later analysis, TCR-TCR, TCR-HLA and TCR-CMV co-occurrence was scored with hypergeometric tests, and a repertoire-size bias correction was applied to TCR pairs. False discovery rates were estimated in a later analysis by permuting HLA or CMV assignments 20 times. In a later analysis, co-occurring TCRs were grouped with DBSCAN, and TCRdist sequence similarity was added when clustering was performed within HLA-allele-positive subsets. Repertoires with fewer than 30,000 or more than 120,000 public chains, plus five repertoires with anomalous nucleotide sharing, were excluded from co-occurrence clustering. The table comes from immuneACCESS by way of TCRdb, which keeps in-frame sequences with V and J called. Part of the clones is missing from these tables; in studies checked, under half for an unresolved V gene and the rest for unknown reasons. Clonal size and the V and J genes are those of that table, whereas D and trimming came from the DNA. The sample profile shows some 120,000 clones; approximately 70% of them were found once. The leading ten clones occupy approximately 8.6% of the sample.

This clone was detected only once. Which antigen it targets is not known. No quality values exist for individual bases; no much larger clone is one base distant. The TCR sequence derives from a man aged 25-40 years in good health and CMV-seropositive. Sequenced: PBMCs. The rearrangement combines TRBV29-1 with TRBJ1-1; TRBD1 aligns with 8 central bases. The CDR3 region: CSVGTGNTEAFF. The DNA is as follows: TGCAGCGTAGGGACAGGGAACACTGAAGCTTTCTTT.